Listed below are T cell receptor beta chains from one sample, sequenced in a study of T cell responses to AZD1222 COVID-19 vaccine. Sequenced by immunoSEQ multiplex PCR; TCRdb stores in-frame clones only, minus some. The table includes 100,000 to 130,000 clones, 86% detected once. Sample: peripheral blood, taken on day 0 of AZD1222 vaccination. The source is an adult in good health. The CDR3 runs from the conserved cysteine through the conserved F or W. Each record gives: CDR3 DNA, CDR3 protein, J gene, clone size, V gene, D gene, CDR3 length. D genes are given only for firm matches. Rows may omit the clone size; those that give it use once, few, many or a size class.

CDR3 DNA: TGTGCCAGCAGCTCCCCGCCACAGGGGGAAAACACCATATATTTT; CDR3 protein: CASSSPPQGENTIYF; J gene: TRBJ1-3; clone size: -; V gene: TRBV7-2; D gene: TRBD1; CDR3 length: 15
CDR3 DNA: TGTGCCAGTAGTATCCCGGGACAGGGTCCTTCACCCCTCCACTTT; CDR3 protein: CASSIPGQGPSPLHF; J gene: TRBJ1-6; clone size: -; V gene: TRBV19; D gene: TRBD1; CDR3 length: 15
CDR3 DNA: TGTGCCAGCTCACCCCTCCTTTCTGGAAACACCATATATTTT; CDR3 protein: CASSPLLSGNTIYF; J gene: TRBJ1-3; clone size: -; V gene: TRBV18; D gene: -; CDR3 length: 14
CDR3 DNA: TGTGCCAGCAGTTACGGTCTCCCCCTTTCCGGCGAGCAGTACTTC; CDR3 protein: CASSYGLPLSGEQYF; J gene: TRBJ2-7; clone size: -; V gene: TRBV6-5; D gene: -; CDR3 length: 15
CDR3 DNA: TGCAGCGTGGAAAGCACCCTCGGCTCCTACGAGCAGTACTTC; CDR3 protein: CSVESTLGSYEQYF; J gene: TRBJ2-7; clone size: -; V gene: TRBV29-1; D gene: -; CDR3 length: 14
CDR3 DNA: TGCGCCAGCAGCTTGGAAGTCTCAGTGAACACTGAAGCTTTCTTT; CDR3 protein: CASSLEVSVNTEAFF; J gene: TRBJ1-1; clone size: -; V gene: TRBV5-1; D gene: -; CDR3 length: 15
CDR3 DNA: TGTGCCAGTAAGTTTAGAGCGGGTGATACGCAGTATTTT; CDR3 protein: CASKFRAGDTQYF; J gene: TRBJ2-3; clone size: -; V gene: TRBV19; D gene: -; CDR3 length: 13
CDR3 DNA: TGCGCCAGCAGCGTAGCTAACTATGGCTACACCTTC; CDR3 protein: CASSVANYGYTF; J gene: TRBJ1-2; clone size: -; V gene: TRBV5-1; D gene: -; CDR3 length: 12
CDR3 DNA: TGTGCCAGTAGTCCGCGGTGGGGTAGCACCTACGAGCAGTACTTC; CDR3 protein: CASSPRWGSTYEQYF; J gene: TRBJ2-7; clone size: -; V gene: TRBV19; D gene: -; CDR3 length: 15
CDR3 DNA: TGTGCCTGGAGTGGCGGGGGAACCGAAGAGACCCAGTACTTC; CDR3 protein: CAWSGGGTEETQYF; J gene: TRBJ2-5; clone size: once; V gene: TRBV30; D gene: TRBD2; CDR3 length: 14
CDR3 DNA: TGTGCCAGCTCACCCCTCCTTTGGGGCGGGGGACAAGAGACCCAGTACTTC; CDR3 protein: CASSPLLWGGGQETQYF; J gene: TRBJ2-5; clone size: once; V gene: TRBV18; D gene: TRBD2; CDR3 length: 17
CDR3 DNA: TGTGCCAGCAGCCAAGTACAGGGCGCGACTAGCACAGATACGCAGTATTTT; CDR3 protein: CASSQVQGATSTDTQYF; J gene: TRBJ2-3; clone size: few; V gene: TRBV3-1/TRBV3-2; D gene: -; CDR3 length: 17
CDR3 DNA: TGCAGCGTTGGGACAGGCAATCAGCCCCAGCATTTT; CDR3 protein: CSVGTGNQPQHF; J gene: TRBJ1-5; clone size: -; V gene: TRBV29-1; D gene: -; CDR3 length: 12
CDR3 DNA: TGTGCCAGCAGCTTAGATATAGGGACAGGGAGCGATGGCTACACCTTC; CDR3 protein: CASSLDIGTGSDGYTF; J gene: TRBJ1-2; clone size: few; V gene: TRBV7-2; D gene: TRBD1; CDR3 length: 16
CDR3 DNA: TGTGCCAGCAGTCCTGTGGTTTCGACGAGCTTTAATGAGCAGTTCTTC; CDR3 protein: CASSPVVSTSFNEQFF; J gene: TRBJ2-1; clone size: -; V gene: TRBV6-9; D gene: -; CDR3 length: 16
CDR3 DNA: TGTGCCAGCAGCCGGTACGATCAGCCCCAGCATTTT; CDR3 protein: CASSRYDQPQHF; J gene: TRBJ1-5; clone size: -; V gene: TRBV12-3/TRBV12-4; D gene: -; CDR3 length: 12
CDR3 DNA: TGTGCCAGCAGCCCCCAGACAGGGGGATATGAAAAACTGTTTTTT; CDR3 protein: CASSPQTGGYEKLFF; J gene: TRBJ1-4; clone size: -; V gene: TRBV7-6; D gene: TRBD1; CDR3 length: 15
CDR3 DNA: TGTGCCAGCAGTTACCTCAGGGGGGCAACCTACGAGCAGTACTTC; CDR3 protein: CASSYLRGATYEQYF; J gene: TRBJ2-7; clone size: few; V gene: TRBV6-5; D gene: -; CDR3 length: 15
CDR3 DNA: TGTGCCAGCAGCTCAGGCCTAGGGAACACTGAAGCTTTCTTT; CDR3 protein: CASSSGLGNTEAFF; J gene: TRBJ1-1; clone size: -; V gene: TRBV7-9; D gene: -; CDR3 length: 14
CDR3 DNA: TGTGCCAGCAGTTTCGACAGGTTAAATTCACCCCTCCACTTT; CDR3 protein: CASSFDRLNSPLHF; J gene: TRBJ1-6; clone size: -; V gene: TRBV5-4; D gene: -; CDR3 length: 14
CDR3 DNA: TGTGCCAGTAGTATAGGAGGGAGCGGGGGTTCTCGGAATGAGCAGTTCTTC; CDR3 protein: CASSIGGSGGSRNEQFF; J gene: TRBJ2-1; clone size: -; V gene: TRBV19; D gene: TRBD2; CDR3 length: 17
CDR3 DNA: TGTGCCAGCAGCGGGAACTACCGGGACTATACAGATACGCAGTATTTT; CDR3 protein: CASSGNYRDYTDTQYF; J gene: TRBJ2-3; clone size: -; V gene: TRBV9; D gene: TRBD2; CDR3 length: 16
CDR3 DNA: TGTGCCAGCAGCTTAGTTGTAGCGGGGACCTACGAGCAGTACTTC; CDR3 protein: CASSLVVAGTYEQYF; J gene: TRBJ2-7; clone size: -; V gene: TRBV7-2; D gene: TRBD2; CDR3 length: 15
CDR3 DNA: TGTGCCAGCAGTAAGACAGGGAAGGGAAACACCATATATTTT; CDR3 protein: CASSKTGKGNTIYF; J gene: TRBJ1-3; clone size: -; V gene: TRBV27; D gene: TRBD1; CDR3 length: 14
CDR3 DNA: TGTGCCTGGAGCGCCCTCGGACAGGGATCCTACAATGAGCAGTTCTTC; CDR3 protein: CAWSALGQGSYNEQFF; J gene: TRBJ2-1; clone size: -; V gene: TRBV30; D gene: TRBD1; CDR3 length: 16
CDR3 DNA: TGTGCCATCAGCCCACAGGGGGTGTTGGATACGCAGTATTTT; CDR3 protein: CAISPQGVLDTQYF; J gene: TRBJ2-3; clone size: -; V gene: TRBV10-3; D gene: TRBD1; CDR3 length: 14
CDR3 DNA: TGTGCCAGCAGCTCCCTTGGGGGGGCCTACGAGCAGTACTTC; CDR3 protein: CASSSLGGAYEQYF; J gene: TRBJ2-7; clone size: -; V gene: TRBV5-6; D gene: TRBD2; CDR3 length: 14